Shown below are 21 T cell receptor beta chains from a single sample sequenced in a study of blood T cell repertoires in COVID-19 (dated by TCRdb to the early 2020s). Library creation used the immunoSEQ multiplex PCR assay. TCRdb retrieved this table from immuneACCESS and kept in-frame rearrangements only. Not all clones are present; in checked studies, unresolved V genes account for under half, and no reason is known for the remainder. Within this sample are fewer than 90,000 clones, with 87% of them counted one time only. The leading ten clones occupy around 14% of the sample. Sequencing was done on a sample of peripheral blood. The receptor set was obtained from a male donor with acute or convalescent COVID-19.

The chain couples TRBV28 to TRBJ1-5; D is possibly TRBD1 (5 bases). CDR1 MDHEN and CDR2 SYDVKM come from the germline V gene. V was cut by 5 bases and J by 6 bases, with 17 bases left in between. The CDR3 contains 15 residues. The CDR3 sequence is CASSLRTPRSQPQHF. The CDR3 nucleotides are TGTGCCAGCAGTCTCAGGACACCTCGTAGTCAGCCCCAGCATTTT.

The gene calls are TRBV5-5 and TRBJ1-5, with TRBD1 identical over 9 bases. The CDR3 is 15 residues long. Germline CDR1 is SGHKS and CDR2 is YYEKEE (reference sequence). Trimming at V came to 2 bases and at J to 6 bases, leaving 6 bases not matched to a gene. CDR3 amino acids: CASSLVTGGGQPQHF. The CDR3 DNA is TGTGCCAGCAGCTTAGTCACAGGGGGCGGTCAGCCCCAGCATTTT.

The chain combines TRBV7-2 with TRBJ2-2, with TRBD2 matching 11 bases. Germline V gives CDR1 SGHTA, CDR2 FQGNSA. V lost 5 bases, J lost 5 bases, and 7 bases stayed unmatched. This CDR3 is built from 16 residues. The CDR3 loop reads CASSPLAGGGTGELFF. In nucleotides, the CDR3 is TGTGCCAGCAGCCCCCTAGCGGGGGGAGGGACCGGGGAGCTGTTTTTT.

The chain carries TRBV5-1 and TRBJ2-2, with 8 bases that match TRBD1. Per germline, CDR1 SGHRS and CDR2 YFSETQ. The V and J ends lost 6 bases and 8 bases, in that order; junction bases with no gene match: 12. The CDR3 has 15 residues. CDR3 bases: TGCGCCAGCACCCCGGACAGGGAGGTCGGGGGGGAGCTGTTTTTT. Translated, it gives CASTPDREVGGELFF.

The chain combines TRBV18 with TRBJ1-5; TRBD1 is a possible D gene (6 bases). This CDR3 comprises 14 residues. From germline, CDR1 is KGHSH and CDR2 LQKENI. The V gene lost 4 bases and the J gene lost 3 bases, with 10 bases spanning the gap. The CDR3 coding sequence is TGTGCCAGCTCACTCGGACAGCCCAATCAGCCCCAGCATTTT. Protein: CASSLGQPNQPQHF.

The chain uses TRBV5-8 and TRBJ2-7, with D perhaps TRBD1 (5 bases). CDR1 is SGHTS, CDR2 YDEGEE, per germline. The CDR3 covers 15 residues. With 4 bases removed from V and 3 bases from J, the gap between germline ends came to 17 bases. As DNA, the CDR3 is TGTGCCAGCAGCCTGGGTGTCCAGGGAAACTACGAGCAGTACTTC. This translates into CASSLGVQGNYEQYF.

This clone was picked up one time. The chain uses TRBV15 and TRBJ2-7, with D possibly being TRBD1 (6 bases). The germline V gene encodes CDR1 LNHNV and CDR2 YYDKDF (reference sequence). The CDR3 is 16 residues long. V was clipped by 1 base and J by 2 bases, with 15 bases between them. This CDR3 is CATSRGILGQTYEQYF. CDR3 DNA sequence: TGTGCCACCAGCAGAGGTATATTAGGACAGACCTACGAGCAGTACTTC.

The sample holds one count of this clone. The V gene is TRBV6-5, the J gene TRBJ2-1, with TRBD1 matching over 7 bases. J was trimmed by 0 bases and V by 7 bases; bases with no gene match: 6. Germline V gives CDR1 MNHEY, CDR2 SVGAGI. This CDR3 contains 15 residues. The CDR3 sequence is CASTLDRDSYNEQFF. DNA of the CDR3: TGTGCCAGCACCCTCGACAGGGACTCCTACAATGAGCAGTTCTTC.

This sequence joins TRBV30 and TRBJ1-6; no reliable D call. The germline V and J ends were trimmed by 2 bases and 0 bases, with 17 bases remaining between them. This CDR3 has 18 residues. In germline, CDR1 is GTSNPN, CDR2 SVGIG (reference sequence). DNA of the CDR3: TGTGCCTGGAGTATCCCCTCACTTCCGAGCTCCTATAATTCACCCCTCCACTTT. It specifies CAWSIPSLPSSYNSPLHF.

V is TRBV29-1 and J is TRBJ2-2; 7 nucleotides line up with TRBD2. CDR1 SQVTM and CDR2 ANQGSEA come from the germline V gene. V shed 6 bases, J shed 2 bases, and the junction held 12 bases outside the gene matches. The CDR3 loop spans 16 amino acids. In nucleotides, the CDR3 is TGCAGCGTCTCAGGGCCGGGCGGGGGAAACACCGGGGAGCTGTTTTTT. Residues: CSVSGPGGGNTGELFF.

The chain combines TRBV30 with TRBJ2-3, with a tentative D call TRBD1 (6 bases). V was trimmed by 0 bases and J by 5 bases, leaving 9 bases between them. The CDR3 is 13 residues long. CDR1 and CDR2 (germline): GTSNPN, SVGIG (reference sequence). DNA of the CDR3: TGTGCCTGGAGTGTGGGGGCAGTAGATACGCAGTATTTT. Its protein product is CAWSVGAVDTQYF.

The V and J genes are TRBV10-3 and TRBJ1-1, with 7 bases matching TRBD1. The trim removed 6 bases at V and 1 base at J, leaving 5 bases unmatched. There are 14 residues in the CDR3. The V gene's germline CDR1 is ENHRY and CDR2 SYGVKD. Written as DNA, the CDR3 is TGTGCCATCAGCGCGGGACAGACGAACACTGAAGCTTTCTTT. It specifies CAISAGQTNTEAFF.

This rearrangement joins TRBV29-1 to TRBJ2-2; D might be TRBD1 (6 bases). Germline lookup yields CDR1 SQVTM and CDR2 ANQGSEA. The CDR3 contains 13 residues. Deletions cut 6 bases from V and 2 bases from J, with 10 bases between. The CDR3 region has the DNA TGCAGCGTGCGGACAGCAAACACCGGGGAGCTGTTTTTT. This gives the protein CSVRTANTGELFF.

This clone was seen only a few times. The chain employs TRBV23-1 and TRBJ2-7, with TRBD1 as a possible D gene (5 bases). TRBV23-1 is recorded as an ORF, its role being uncertain. Trimming removed 9 bases at V and 3 bases at J, with 24 bases between. CDR3 size: 16 residues. CDR3 in DNA: TGCGCCAGTTCTCCCCTCCCCCGGTCCAGGGTCTACGAGCAGTACTTC. Residues: CASSPLPRSRVYEQYF.

The chain combines TRBV5-1 with TRBJ2-3, with 7 bases that match TRBD2. CDR1 SGHRS and CDR2 YFSETQ come from the germline V gene. This CDR3 is 15 amino acids long. V gave up 3 bases and J gave up 0 bases; unmatched junction bases: 4. The CDR3, as DNA: TGCGCCAGCAGCTCACTAGCGTCTAGCACAGATACGCAGTATTTT. Translation gives CASSSLASSTDTQYF.

The chain combines TRBV14 with TRBJ2-7; weak D call: TRBD2 (6 bases). The CDR3 is made up of 17 amino acids. V lost 6 bases and J 2 bases, leaving 23 bases between the germline ends. CDR1 is SGHDN and CDR2 is FVKESK in the germline V gene. CDR3: CASRRLTARDCTYEQYF. The CDR3 nucleotides are TGTGCCAGCAGGCGACTCACGGCTAGGGACTGTACCTACGAGCAGTACTTC.

The chain carries TRBV28 and TRBJ2-1, with TRBD1 identical over 9 bases. CDR3 size: 17 residues. Germline values: CDR1 MDHEN, CDR2 SYDVKM. V lost 7 bases, J lost 13 bases, and 23 bases stayed unmatched. CDR3 in DNA: TGTGCCAGCATACCCCCTACCGGGACAGGGATTTACCCCGCCCAGTTCTTC. It codes for CASIPPTGTGIYPAQFF.

The chain links TRBV28 to TRBJ1-1; D gene unclear. The CDR3 covers 15 residues. The germline CDR1 and CDR2 sequences are MDHEN and SYDVKM. Trimming left V 5 bases short and J 6 bases short, with 19 bases between. The DNA of the CDR3 is TGTGCCAGCAGTCCCCCGGGGAGGTGGCCGGCTGAAGCTTTCTTT. Its translation: CASSPPGRWPAEAFF.

The chain is built from TRBV5-6 and TRBJ1-5; D is perhaps TRBD1 (5 bases). V lost 2 bases to trimming and J lost 2 bases, with 8 bases between them. Per the germline V gene, CDR1 is SGHDT and CDR2 is YYEEEE. This CDR3 contains 14 residues. DNA for the CDR3: TGTGCCAGCAGCTTCAGGGTTGGCAATCAGCCCCAGCATTTT. This gives the protein CASSFRVGNQPQHF. The full variable domain, rest sourced from reference TRBV5-6 and TRBJ1-5, is DAGVTQSPTHLIKTRGQQVTLRCSPKSGHDTVSWYQQALGQGPQFIFQYYEEEERQRGNFPDRFSGHQFPNYSSELNVNALLLGDSALYLCASSFRVGNQPQHFGDGTRLSIL.

The chain is built from TRBV2 and TRBJ2-5; TRBD2 matches at 13 bases. With 6 bases clipped from V and 5 bases from J, the junction kept 6 bases outside the gene matches. Per the germline V gene, CDR1 is SNHLY and CDR2 is FYNNEI. The CDR3 loop spans 15 amino acids. The DNA of the CDR3 is TGTGCCAGCAGGACACTAGCGGGGGGGGCTGAGACCCAGTACTTC. Its translation: CASRTLAGGAETQYF.

Only one count was recorded for this clone. The chain is built from TRBV11-1 and TRBJ2-7, with D perhaps matching TRBD2 (6 bases). CDR3 length equals 12 residues. V dropped 8 bases and J dropped 1 base, with 9 bases sitting between them. CDR1 is SGHAT and CDR2 is FQDESV in the germline V gene (reference sequence). CDR3 bases: TGTGCCAGCTCCGGGACTTCCTACGAGCAGTACTTC. Translated, it gives CASSGTSYEQYF.